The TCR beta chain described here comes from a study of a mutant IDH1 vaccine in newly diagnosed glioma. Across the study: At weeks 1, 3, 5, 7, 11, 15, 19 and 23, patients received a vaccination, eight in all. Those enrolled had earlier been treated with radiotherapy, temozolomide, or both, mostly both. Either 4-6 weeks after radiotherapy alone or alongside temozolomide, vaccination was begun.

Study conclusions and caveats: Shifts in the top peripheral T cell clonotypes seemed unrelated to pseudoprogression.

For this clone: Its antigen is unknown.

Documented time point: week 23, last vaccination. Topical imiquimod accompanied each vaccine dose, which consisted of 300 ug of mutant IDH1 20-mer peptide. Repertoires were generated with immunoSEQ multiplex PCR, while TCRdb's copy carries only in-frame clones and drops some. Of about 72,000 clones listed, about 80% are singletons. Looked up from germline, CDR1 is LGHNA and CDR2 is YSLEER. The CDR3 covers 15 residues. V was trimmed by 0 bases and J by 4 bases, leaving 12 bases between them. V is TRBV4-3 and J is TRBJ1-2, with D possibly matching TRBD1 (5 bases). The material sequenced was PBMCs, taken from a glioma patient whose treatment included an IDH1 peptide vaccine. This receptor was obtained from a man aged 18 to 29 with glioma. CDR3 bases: TGCGCCAGCAGCCAAGACAGGGTATGGGGCTATGGCTACACCTTC. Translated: CASSQDRVWGYGYTF.